A single T cell receptor beta chain is shown here with its context. What it binds is unknown. The record originates from a study of blood T cells in healthy people across ages. Using a J-beta primer mix together with a sample-barcoded 5' primer, a second PCR was run for roughly 7 to 11 cycles. Through a template-switch adaptor with 12 random nucleotides, each cDNA molecule received a tag. Individual samples furnished no less than 2.5 million CDR3-containing paired-end reads apiece. Each CDR3 protein is one row after TCRdb ran MiXCR on the 5' RACE reads. The data contain almost 800,000 distinct CDR3 sequences, 55% to 70% of them seen just once; the ten biggest clones take up roughly 22%. Unmatched junction bases numbered 7, after V lost 2 bases and J lost 4 bases. This CDR3 is 16 amino acids long. Germline CDR1 is DFQATT and CDR2 is SNEGSKA (reference sequence). Overall study findings and caveats: Estimates based on one million T cells were treated as lower bounds. More naive CD4+ cells and higher diversity were found in long-lived than in aged donors.

Specimen: blood. This clonotype originated in a man aged 30 to 45 in good health. The J gene is TRBJ2-1, the V gene TRBV20-1; 11 nucleotides match TRBD1. This chain's CDR3 is CSARRGQGGLYNEQFF. The CDR3 DNA is TGCAGTGCTAGAAGGGGACAGGGGGGTCTTTACAATGAGCAGTTCTTC.